This T cell receptor (beta chain) originates from a study of cytomegalovirus exposure and HLA in healthy donors. PCR used 60 Vbeta primers and 13 Jbeta primers. Assay: immunoSEQ multiplex PCR; the TCRdb copy retains only in-frame clones and omits some. The table lists fewer than 200,000 clones, about three quarters of them singletons, with less than 3% in the top ten. The V segment lost 5 bases and the J segment 5 bases; nucleotides outside the gene matches: 6. The germline CDR1 and CDR2 sequences are LNHDA and SQIVND (reference sequence). This CDR3 comprises 14 residues. The rearrangement joins TRBV19 to TRBJ2-3, with TRBD2 matching 8 bases. Sequencing input: PBMCs. This sequence originates from a female donor in good health and CMV-seronegative. CDR3 coding DNA: TGTGCCAGTAGTCTTAGCGGGGTACAAGATACGCAGTATTTT. It encodes CASSLSGVQDTQYF.